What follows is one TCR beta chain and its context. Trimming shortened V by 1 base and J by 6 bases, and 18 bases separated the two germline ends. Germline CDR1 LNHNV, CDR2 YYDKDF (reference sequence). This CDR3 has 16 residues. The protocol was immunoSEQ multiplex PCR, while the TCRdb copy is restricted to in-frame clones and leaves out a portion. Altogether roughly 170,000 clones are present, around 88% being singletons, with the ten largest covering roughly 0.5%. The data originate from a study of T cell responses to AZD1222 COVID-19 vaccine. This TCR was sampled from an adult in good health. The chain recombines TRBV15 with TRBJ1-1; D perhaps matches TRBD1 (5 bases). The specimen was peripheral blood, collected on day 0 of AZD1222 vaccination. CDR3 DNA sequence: TGTGCCACCAGCAGAGTCGGACACCTAATTTATCCTGAAGCTTTCTTT. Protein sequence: CATSRVGHLIYPEAFF.